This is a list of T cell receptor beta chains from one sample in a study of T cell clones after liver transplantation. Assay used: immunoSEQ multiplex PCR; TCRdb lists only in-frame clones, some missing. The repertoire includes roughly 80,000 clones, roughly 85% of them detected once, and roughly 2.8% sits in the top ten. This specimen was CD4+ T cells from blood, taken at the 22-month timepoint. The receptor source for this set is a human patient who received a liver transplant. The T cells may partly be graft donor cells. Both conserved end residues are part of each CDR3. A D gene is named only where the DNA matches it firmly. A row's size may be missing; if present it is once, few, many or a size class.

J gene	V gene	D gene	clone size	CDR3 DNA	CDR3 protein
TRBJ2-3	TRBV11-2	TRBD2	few	TGTGCCAGCAGCTTACAGACTAGCGGGAGCGGGCAGTATTTT	CASSLQTSGSGQYF
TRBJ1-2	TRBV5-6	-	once	TGTGCCAGCAGCTTGGAAACTGGACCTGATCTTGGCTATGGCTACACCTTC	CASSLETGPDLGYGYTF
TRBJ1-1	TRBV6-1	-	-	TGTGCCAGCAGTGAAGCCAGGGTTTACACTGAAGCTTTCTTT	CASSEARVYTEAFF
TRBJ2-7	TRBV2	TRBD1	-	TGTGCCAGCAGTGGTGGGCGCGCCCGGGACAGTCACTACGAGCAGTACTTC	CASSGGRARDSHYEQYF
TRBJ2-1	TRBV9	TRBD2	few	TGTGCCAGCAGCGTAGGGGCTAGCGGGACCTCGGGTGAGCAGTTCTTC	CASSVGASGTSGEQFF
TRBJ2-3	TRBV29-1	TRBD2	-	TGCAGCGAGCGGGGGCGAAGGGACACGCAGTATTTT	CSERGRRDTQYF
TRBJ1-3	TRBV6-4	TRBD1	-	TGTGCCAGCAGTGACTCTAGAGGGGGCCTTGGAAACACCATATATTTT	CASSDSRGGLGNTIYF
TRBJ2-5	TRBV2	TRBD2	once	TGTGCCAGCAGTGAAGTGACTAGCGGGCAGACCCAGTACTTC	CASSEVTSGQTQYF
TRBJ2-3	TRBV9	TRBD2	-	TGTGCCAGCAGCGTAGCCGGGGGGGCCTCTACGCAGTATTTT	CASSVAGGASTQYF
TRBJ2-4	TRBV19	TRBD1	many	TGTGCCAGTAGTATAGATCACGCAGGGGGTCCCCGAAACATTCAGTACTTC	CASSIDHAGGPRNIQYF
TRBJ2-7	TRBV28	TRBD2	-	TGTGCCAGCAGTTCTGTCAGCGGGAGTGGAGACTACGAGCAGTACTTC	CASSSVSGSGDYEQYF
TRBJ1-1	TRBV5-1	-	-	TGCGCCAGCAGCTTTAACCAAGGGGGGGACACTGAAGCTTTCTTT	CASSFNQGGDTEAFF
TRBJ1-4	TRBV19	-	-	TGTGCCACCAAGAGGGGGGAGGCGGATGAAAAACTGTTTTTT	CATKRGEADEKLFF
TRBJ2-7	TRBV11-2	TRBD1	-	TGTGCCAGCAGCCACGGGACAGGGGGACCCTACGAGCAGTACTTC	CASSHGTGGPYEQYF
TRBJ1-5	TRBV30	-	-	TGTGCCTGGAGGGGGCGCGGGGGCAATCAGCCCCAGCATTTT	CAWRGRGGNQPQHF
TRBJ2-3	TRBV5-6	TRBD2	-	TGTGCCAGCAGCTCCCCTAGCGGGGGGGGAACGCAGTATTTT	CASSSPSGGGTQYF
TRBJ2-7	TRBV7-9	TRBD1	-	TGTGCCAGCAGCCCTGACAAGATGGGACAGGGGGATAGGTACGAGCAGTACTTC	CASSPDKMGQGDRYEQYF
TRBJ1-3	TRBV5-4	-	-	TGTGCCAGCAGCTGGGACCAGGGAGTCGGAAACACCATATATTTT	CASSWDQGVGNTIYF
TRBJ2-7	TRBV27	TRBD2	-	TGTGCCAGCGGTAGACTAGCGGGAATTTCCTACGAGCAGTACTTC	CASGRLAGISYEQYF
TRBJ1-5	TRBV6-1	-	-	TGTGCCAGCAGTGAGGGACGCGGGTATCAGCCCCAGCATTTT	CASSEGRGYQPQHF
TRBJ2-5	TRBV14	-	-	TGTGCCAGCAGCCCTCTTCGACAGGCGTCTCCCCAAGAGACCCAGTACTTC	CASSPLRQASPQETQYF
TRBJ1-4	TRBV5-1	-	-	TGCGCCAGCAGTCCAGACGGCTTAGCAACTAATGAAAAACTGTTTTTT	CASSPDGLATNEKLFF
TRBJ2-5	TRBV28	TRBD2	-	TGTGCCAGCAGTACCAGACTAGCGCACAACTTC	CASSTRLAHNF
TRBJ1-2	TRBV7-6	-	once	TGTGCCAGCAGTACCCTGCAGGGTGCCTATGGCTACACCTTC	CASSTLQGAYGYTF
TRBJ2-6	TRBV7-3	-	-	TGTGCCAGCAGCCTCAGGGGCTCTGGGGCCAACGTCCTGACTTTC	CASSLRGSGANVLTF
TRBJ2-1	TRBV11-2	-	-	TGTGCCAGCAGCCCCCGGACTGGGGGGTCCTACAATGAGCAGTTCTTC	CASSPRTGGSYNEQFF
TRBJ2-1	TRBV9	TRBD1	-	TGTGCCAGCAGCCCCGACAGGGTACGGGAGCAGTTCTTC	CASSPDRVREQFF
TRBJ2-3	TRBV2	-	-	TGTGCCAGCAGAGGAGGGCAGGGAGGGACACATACGCAGTATTTT	CASRGGQGGTHTQYF
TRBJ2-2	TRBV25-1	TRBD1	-	TGTGCCAGCAGAGACTTCTCCGGGACAGGGCAAACCGGGGAGCTGTTTTTT	CASRDFSGTGQTGELFF
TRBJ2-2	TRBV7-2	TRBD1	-	TGTGCCAGCAGCTGGACAGGGTGGGGCACCGGGGAGCTGTTTTTT	CASSWTGWGTGELFF
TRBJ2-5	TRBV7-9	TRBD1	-	TGTGCCAGCAGCTCCAGGGGGCCGGAGACCCAGTACTTC	CASSSRGPETQYF
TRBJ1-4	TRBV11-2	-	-	TGTGCCAGCAGCTTAGAAGGGGCTTCATATGAAAAACTGTTTTTT	CASSLEGASYEKLFF